This T cell receptor beta chain was found in a study of cytomegalovirus exposure and HLA in healthy donors. Across the whole study: The approximately 120 validation repertoires, a later analysis reported, used the same platform as the 666 repertoires from the first cohort.

Of note for this clone: The target antigen is unknown.

An approximately 120-subject validation cohort, separate from the 666-subject first cohort, supplied the donors. The protocol was immunoSEQ multiplex PCR, while the TCRdb copy is restricted to in-frame clones and leaves out a portion. The sample holds over 200,000 clones, around 91% seen once. Study results and limitations: Under in vitro conditions, a few CMV-associated chains were confirmed as specific for CMV antigens. Listed as cytomegalovirus-associated were about 160 TCR beta chains.

The CDR3 spans 17 residues. Looked up from germline, CDR1 is LGHNA and CDR2 is YNFKEQ. V was clipped by 0 bases and J by 5 bases, with 17 bases between them. The sample comprised PBMCs. This chain joins TRBV4-2 and TRBJ2-1; D remains ambiguous. The sequence came from a woman aged 25 to 39 in good health and CMV-seronegative. The CDR3 region is CASSQERPPASHNEQFF. The CDR3 DNA is TGTGCCAGCAGCCAAGAGCGGCCGCCGGCTTCCCACAATGAGCAGTTCTTC.